This is a list of T cell receptor beta chains from one sample in a study of blood T cell repertoires in COVID-19. Some clones are missing from TCRdb's copy, which holds only in-frame ones; the method was immunoSEQ multiplex PCR. The sample contains hundreds of thousands of clones, 84% of which appear only once. Sequencing was carried out using peripheral blood. Source of these receptors: a human donor in a cohort sampled during active COVID-19. Each CDR3 is given with its conserved first and last residue. Fields, in order: CDR3 protein, V gene, J gene.

cdr3_aa: CASSLGTSQSEQFF
v_call: TRBV5-1
j_call: TRBJ2-1

cdr3_aa: CASSFPGVSGNQPQHF
v_call: TRBV5-8
j_call: TRBJ1-5

cdr3_aa: CASGLGTGGSAEAFF
v_call: TRBV12-5
j_call: TRBJ1-1

cdr3_aa: CASSSTTYEQYF
v_call: TRBV7-9
j_call: TRBJ2-7

cdr3_aa: CASSSGPRGEQYF
v_call: TRBV9
j_call: TRBJ2-7

cdr3_aa: CASSSSTGGYQPQHF
v_call: TRBV6-6
j_call: TRBJ1-5

cdr3_aa: CASSYPIPSYNEQFF
v_call: TRBV6-2/TRBV6-3
j_call: TRBJ2-1

cdr3_aa: CASSTGLAGGSSSEQFF
v_call: TRBV27
j_call: TRBJ2-1

cdr3_aa: CASSQVATLTGELFF
v_call: TRBV4-2
j_call: TRBJ2-2

cdr3_aa: CASSIGGAGGDTEAFF
v_call: TRBV19
j_call: TRBJ1-1

cdr3_aa: CASSLYRKNTEAFF
v_call: TRBV27
j_call: TRBJ1-1

cdr3_aa: CATQGGLGLHF
v_call: TRBV2
j_call: TRBJ1-6

cdr3_aa: CASSLGLGVAGGNIQYF
v_call: TRBV4-2
j_call: TRBJ2-4

cdr3_aa: CASSIVRGFNTEAFF
v_call: TRBV19
j_call: TRBJ1-1

cdr3_aa: CASSEVGQAASVEQFF
v_call: TRBV19
j_call: TRBJ2-1

cdr3_aa: CASSRPGQGYNEQFF
v_call: TRBV3-1/TRBV3-2
j_call: TRBJ2-1

cdr3_aa: CSVEAGVNEQFF
v_call: TRBV29-1
j_call: TRBJ2-1

cdr3_aa: CASSPVRRSEAFF
v_call: TRBV28
j_call: TRBJ1-1

cdr3_aa: CASSLGGAAGELFF
v_call: TRBV5-1
j_call: TRBJ2-2

cdr3_aa: CASSLGGTGTPLHF
v_call: TRBV7-2
j_call: TRBJ1-6

cdr3_aa: CASSLTGFNTGELFF
v_call: TRBV7-2
j_call: TRBJ2-2

cdr3_aa: CASSERTGTGGYEQYF
v_call: TRBV6-1
j_call: TRBJ2-7

cdr3_aa: CASSPWDRGEAFF
v_call: TRBV2
j_call: TRBJ1-1

cdr3_aa: CATNAGGSNNEQFF
v_call: TRBV15
j_call: TRBJ2-1

cdr3_aa: CASSAGRPSYGYTF
v_call: TRBV6-2/TRBV6-3
j_call: TRBJ1-2

cdr3_aa: CASSPGLVPRGEQFF
v_call: TRBV2
j_call: TRBJ2-1